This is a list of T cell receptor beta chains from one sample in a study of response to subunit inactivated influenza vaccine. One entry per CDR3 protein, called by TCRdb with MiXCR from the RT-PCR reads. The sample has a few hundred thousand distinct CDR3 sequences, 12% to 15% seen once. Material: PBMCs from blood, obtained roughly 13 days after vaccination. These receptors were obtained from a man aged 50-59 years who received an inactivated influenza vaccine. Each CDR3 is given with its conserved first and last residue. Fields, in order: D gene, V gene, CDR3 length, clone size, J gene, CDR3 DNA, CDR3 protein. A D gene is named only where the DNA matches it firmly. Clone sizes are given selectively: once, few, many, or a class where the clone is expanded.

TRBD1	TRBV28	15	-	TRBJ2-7	TGTGCCAGCAGTAACTCCGGGACAGGGCTTCGCGAGCAGTACTTC	CASSNSGTGLREQYF
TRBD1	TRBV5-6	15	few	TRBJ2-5	TGTGCCAGCAGCTTGGCTGGGGACAGGGGGACGGCCCAGTACTTC	CASSLAGDRGTAQYF
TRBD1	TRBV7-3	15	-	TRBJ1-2	TGTGCCAGCAGCCAGGATTTGACAGGGGGGGATGGCTACACCTTC	CASSQDLTGGDGYTF
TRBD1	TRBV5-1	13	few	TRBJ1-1	TGCGCCAGCAGCAGGACAGGGTTCCCTGAAGCTTTCTTT	CASSRTGFPEAFF
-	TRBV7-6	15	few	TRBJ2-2	TGTGCCAGCAGCCCTCCTGGACTACGGGCCGGGGAGCTGTTTTTT	CASSPPGLRAGELFF
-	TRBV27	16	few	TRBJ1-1	TGTGCCAGCAGTTTATCCAGCCAAGGTAGAGGCACTGAAGCTTTCTTT	CASSLSSQGRGTEAFF
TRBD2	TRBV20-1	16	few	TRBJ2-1	TGCAGTGCTAGAGATTTTGGGACTAGCGGGTACAATGAGCAGTTCTTC	CSARDFGTSGYNEQFF
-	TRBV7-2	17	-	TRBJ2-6	TGTGCCAGCAGCTTCCAGGGTGGAGGCTCTGGGGCCAACGTCCTGACTTTC	CASSFQGGGSGANVLTF
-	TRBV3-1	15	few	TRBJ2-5	TGTGCCAGCAGCCAACCAACTAGTCCCGGAGAGACCCAGTACTTC	CASSQPTSPGETQYF
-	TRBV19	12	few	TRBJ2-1	TGTGCCAGTAGTATCCCCGACAATGAGCAGTTCTTC	CASSIPDNEQFF
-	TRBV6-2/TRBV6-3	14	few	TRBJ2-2	TGTGCCAGCAGTCTCAGGGATGTAACCGGGGAGCTGTTTTTT	CASSLRDVTGELFF
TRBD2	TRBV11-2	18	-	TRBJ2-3	TGTGCCAGCAGCTTCCTCCCGACTAGCGGGAGGTCAGCAGTTACGCAGTATTTT	CASSFLPTSGRSAVTQYF
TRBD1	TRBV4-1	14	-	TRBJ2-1	TGCGCCAGCAGAATCCGGGACAGAAACAATGAGCAGTTCTTC	CASRIRDRNNEQFF
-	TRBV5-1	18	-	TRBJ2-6	TGCGCCAGCAGCTTGGTTCGGACGGGGAGCTCTGGGGCCAACGTCCTGACTTTC	CASSLVRTGSSGANVLTF
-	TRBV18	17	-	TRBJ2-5	TGTGCCAGCTCACCACAGGGACGGACCAGTAAAGTAGAGACCCAGTACTTC	CASSPQGRTSKVETQYF
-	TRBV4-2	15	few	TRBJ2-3	TGTGCCAGCAGCCATTTCCGACAGGCGGGGGATACGCAGTATTTT	CASSHFRQAGDTQYF
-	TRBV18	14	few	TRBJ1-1	TGTGCCAGCTCACCACCGGGGGAGAGCACTGAAGCTTTCTTT	CASSPPGESTEAFF
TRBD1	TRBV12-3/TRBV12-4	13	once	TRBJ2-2	TGTGCCAGCAAAAAACAGGGGGACGGGGAGCTGTTTTTT	CASKKQGDGELFF
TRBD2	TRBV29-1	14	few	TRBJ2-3	TGCAGCGTTGAAGCGGGAGGGCCTTCAGATACGCAGTATTTT	CSVEAGGPSDTQYF
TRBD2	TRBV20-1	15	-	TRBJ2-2	TGCAGTGCTAGAGAATCTAGCGGGAGTGCCGGGGAGCTGTTTTTT	CSARESSGSAGELFF
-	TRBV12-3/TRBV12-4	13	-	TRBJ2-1	TGTGCCAGCAGTTTAATAGCTGGGAATGAGCAGTTCTTC	CASSLIAGNEQFF
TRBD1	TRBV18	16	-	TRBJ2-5	TGTGCCAGCTCACCGCCTAGGACAGGGCGGGGAGAGACCCAGTACTTC	CASSPPRTGRGETQYF
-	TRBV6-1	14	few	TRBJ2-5	TGTGCCAGCAGTAAGAATTCTTGGGCAGAGACCCAGTACTTC	CASSKNSWAETQYF
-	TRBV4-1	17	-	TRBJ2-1	TGCGCCAGCAGCCAAGATTCGGGGAATCGGCGGCACAATGAGCAGTTCTTC	CASSQDSGNRRHNEQFF
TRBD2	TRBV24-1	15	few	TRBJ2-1	TGTGCCACCAGGGCTAGCGGGGGCGACTACAATGAGCAGTTCTTC	CATRASGGDYNEQFF
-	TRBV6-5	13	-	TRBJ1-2	TGTGCCAGCAGTTACGTTGGTTCTTGGGGCTACACCTTC	CASSYVGSWGYTF
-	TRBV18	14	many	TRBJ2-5	TGTGCCAGCTCACCACCGATTAGCCGAGAGACCCAGTACTTC	CASSPPISRETQYF
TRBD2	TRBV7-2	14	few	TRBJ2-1	TGTGCCAGCAGCCAGTGGGCGGGGGGCAATGAGCAGTTCTTC	CASSQWAGGNEQFF
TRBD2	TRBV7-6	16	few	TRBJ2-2	TGTGCCAGCAGCTTACCGGCGGGAGTGACCACCGGGGAGCTGTTTTTT	CASSLPAGVTTGELFF
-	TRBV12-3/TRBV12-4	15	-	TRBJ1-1	TGTGCCAGCAGCGCCGGGACCCTCGGCGCGACTGAAGCTTTCTTT	CASSAGTLGATEAFF
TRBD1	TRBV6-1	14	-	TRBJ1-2	TGTGCCAGCAGTAGAGGACAGGGGGCGGGTGGCTACACCTTC	CASSRGQGAGGYTF
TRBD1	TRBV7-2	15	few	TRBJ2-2	TGTGCCAGCAGCTTAAGACGGACAGGGCCTGGGGAGCTGTTTTTT	CASSLRRTGPGELFF
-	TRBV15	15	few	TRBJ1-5	TGTGCCACCAGCAGAGATCGGAATAGCAATCAGCCCCAGCATTTT	CATSRDRNSNQPQHF
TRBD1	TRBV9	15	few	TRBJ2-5	TGTGCCAGCAGCGCCGGGACAGGGGATATAGAGACCCAGTACTTC	CASSAGTGDIETQYF
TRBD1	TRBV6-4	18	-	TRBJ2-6	TGTGCCAGCAGTTTACCACGTTACAGGGGGTCTGGGGCCAACGTCCTGACTTTC	CASSLPRYRGSGANVLTF
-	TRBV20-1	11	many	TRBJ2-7	TGCAGTGCTAGCGACTCCTACGAGCAGTACTTC	CSASDSYEQYF
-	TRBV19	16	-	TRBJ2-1	TGTGCCAGTAGTCCCCCCCAACGGGAGATAAACAATGAGCAGTTCTTC	CASSPPQREINNEQFF
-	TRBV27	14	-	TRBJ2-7	TGTGCCAGCAGTGGGCAGGGGACTTCCTACGAGCAGTACTTC	CASSGQGTSYEQYF
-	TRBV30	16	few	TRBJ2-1	TGTGCCTGGGCAGCCCTGGAACGGTCGACCTACAATGAGCAGTTCTTC	CAWAALERSTYNEQFF
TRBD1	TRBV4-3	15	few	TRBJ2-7	TGCGCCAGCAGCCAAGCGGGACAGGGGACGTACGAGCAGTACTTC	CASSQAGQGTYEQYF
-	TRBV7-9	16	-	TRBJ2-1	TGTGCCGCTTTTGATACCCGGGACGGCTTATACAATGAGCAGTTCTTC	CAAFDTRDGLYNEQFF
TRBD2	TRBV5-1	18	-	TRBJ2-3	TGCGCCAGCAGCACTGGACTAGCGGGAGCTCCGGGCTTGGATACGCAGTATTTT	CASSTGLAGAPGLDTQYF
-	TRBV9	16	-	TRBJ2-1	TGTGCCAGCAGCGTAGTCCCTAGCGTAGAATACAATGAGCAGTTCTTC	CASSVVPSVEYNEQFF
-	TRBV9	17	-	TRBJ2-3	TGTGCCAGCAGCGCCGAGGTGGGGGATCGTAGCACAGATACGCAGTATTTT	CASSAEVGDRSTDTQYF
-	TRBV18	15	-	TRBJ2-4	TGTGCCAGCTCACCAGGGCGACTAGCCAAAAACATTCAGTACTTC	CASSPGRLAKNIQYF
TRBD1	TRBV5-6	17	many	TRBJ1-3	TGTGCCAGCAGCTTCAGTCAGACAGGGTATCAGAGGAACACCATATATTTT	CASSFSQTGYQRNTIYF
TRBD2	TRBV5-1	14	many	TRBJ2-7	TGCGCCAGCAGCCGCCGGGACTACACGAACGAGCAGTACTTC	CASSRRDYTNEQYF
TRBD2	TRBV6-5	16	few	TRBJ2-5	TGTGCCAGCAGTTTTACGACTAGCGGGAGGGCCGGGACCCAGTACTTC	CASSFTTSGRAGTQYF
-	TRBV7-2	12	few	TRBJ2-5	TGTGCCAGCAGCTTGAGGGGAGGGACCCAGTACTTC	CASSLRGGTQYF
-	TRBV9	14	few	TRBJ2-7	TGTGCCAGCAGCGTCGGACCTGGGGACGGCGAGCAGTACTTC	CASSVGPGDGEQYF
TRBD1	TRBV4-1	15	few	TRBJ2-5	TGCGCCAGCAGCCTTTCCGGACAGGGCTCAGAGACCCAGTACTTC	CASSLSGQGSETQYF
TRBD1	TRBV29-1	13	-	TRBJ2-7	TGCAGCGGGGGGGCGGGACAGGGCTACGAGCAGTACTTC	CSGGAGQGYEQYF